These 7 T cell receptor beta chains were sequenced from one sample in a study of cytomegalovirus exposure and HLA in healthy donors. This table comes from immunoSEQ multiplex PCR, and its TCRdb copy is limited to in-frame clones, with some not included. The sample lists roughly 150,000 clones, approximately 89% occurring once. The sample consisted of PBMCs. The origin of the receptors is a man aged 18 to 30 in good health and CMV-seropositive.

The rearrangement joins TRBV10-1 to TRBJ2-1; D remains unclear. This CDR3 is 13 amino acids long. The V end lost 3 bases, the J end lost 6 bases, and 9 bases lay between the germline ends. The germline V gene encodes CDR1 WNHNN and CDR2 SYGVQD (reference sequence). CDR3 protein: CASSESHLNEQFF. In DNA, the CDR3 is TGCGCCAGCAGTGAAAGCCACCTCAATGAGCAGTTCTTC.

The chain combines TRBV11-2 with TRBJ2-3, with 7 bases that match TRBD1. The CDR3 consists of 17 residues. CDR1 SGHAT and CDR2 FQNNGV come from the germline V gene. J gave up 2 bases and V 6 bases, and 14 bases lay outside the gene matches. CDR3 sequence (DNA): TGTGCCAGCAGTAAAATGGGGACAGCTTATCCCACAGATACGCAGTATTTT. It yields the protein CASSKMGTAYPTDTQYF. Together with reference TRBV11-2 and TRBJ2-3, the CDR3 gives the full variable domain: EAGVAQSPRYKIIEKRQSVAFWCNPISGHATLYWYQQILGQGPKLLIQFQNNGVVDDSQLPKDRFSAERLKGVDSTLKIQPAKLEDSAVYLCASSKMGTAYPTDTQYFGPGTRLTVL.

The sample holds one count of this clone. The chain couples TRBV5-1 to TRBJ2-6, with a tentative D call TRBD2 (5 bases). CDR1 is SGHRS and CDR2 is YFSETQ in the germline V gene. The CDR3 covers 17 residues. V was cut by 2 bases and J by 0 bases, with 12 bases left in between. CDR3 DNA: TGCGCCAGCAGCTTACTAGGTTTGAGCTCTGGGGCCAACGTCCTGACTTTC. This gives the protein CASSLLGLSSGANVLTF.

V and J are TRBV7-6 and TRBJ2-3; 9 nucleotides align to TRBD2. V trimming: 4 bases; J trimming: 8 bases; junction bases outside the gene matches: 10. CDR3 length: 15 residues. CDR1 SGHVS and CDR2 FNYEAQ come from the germline V gene. CDR3 sequence reads: CASSSYGTSPGTQYF. Here the CDR3 DNA reads TGTGCCAGCAGCTCCTACGGGACTAGCCCCGGTACGCAGTATTTT.

The gene calls are TRBV14 and TRBJ2-1, with D unclear. This CDR3 spans 13 amino acids. Germline assignment: CDR1 SGHDN and CDR2 FVKESK. Trimming took off 1 base at V and 9 bases at J, with 10 bases between the two ends. This CDR3 reads CASSQAHRGEQFF. For the CDR3, the DNA is TGTGCCAGCAGCCAAGCCCATCGAGGTGAGCAGTTCTTC.

The V call is TRBV5-4, the J call TRBJ2-2; 9 nucleotides match TRBD1. The V gene end was trimmed by 5 bases and the J gene end by 7 bases; junction bases not matched to a gene: 6. CDR3 size: 14 residues. CDR1 and CDR2 from the germline V gene are SGHNT and YYREEE (reference sequence). The CDR3, as DNA: TGTGCCAGCAGATGGGACAGGGATGTCGGGGAGCTGTTTTTT. It is translated as CASRWDRDVGELFF.

This chain uses TRBV7-9 with TRBJ2-5; TRBD2 aligns across 13 bases. CDR1 and CDR2 from the germline V gene are SEHNR and FQNEAQ (reference sequence). The junction had 5 bases not matched to a gene; V was cut back by 2 bases and J by 2 bases. The CDR3 has 17 residues. CDR3: CASSLKTSGRRQETQYF. The CDR3 DNA reads TGTGCCAGCAGCTTAAAGACTAGCGGGAGGAGGCAAGAGACCCAGTACTTC.